The 32 T cell receptor beta chains below all came from one sample that was sequenced in a study. Tregs were sorted as CD4+CD25+CD127-/low cells. TCRdb used MiXCR to reprocess the 5' RACE reads, holding one entry per CDR3 protein. The sample lists roughly 42,000 distinct CDR3 sequences, 20% to 25% seen once, with about 3.8% in the top ten. Sequences were obtained from Tregs sorted from blood. These receptors all stem from a female donor with breast cancer.

With regard to this clonotype: This may be a read error: a much more frequent sequence differs by one nucleotide. V gene TRBV12-3 or TRBV12-4 combines with J gene TRBJ2-1; 12 bases align to TRBD1. The CDR3 runs to 14 residues. CDR3 coding DNA: TGTACCAGCAGTTTAAATCCCGGGACAGGGGGCACGTTCTTC. This gives the protein CTSSLNPGTGGTFF.

A note on this clonotype: A much larger clone lies one base from this, so it may be a read error. The rearrangement joins TRBV6-6 to TRBJ2-2, with D unresolved. CDR1 MNHNY and CDR2 SVGAGI come from the germline V gene (reference sequence). CDR3 length equals 12 residues. The CDR3 coding sequence is TGTGCCAGCAATTACTTACCCGGGGAGCTGTTTTTT. This codes for CASNYLPGELFF.

About this clonotype: Germline is not matched at one junction end, which may reflect a read error. CDR3 DNA: TGTGCCAGTAGTACCCGGGTTCAAAGTGACAAAAGCATTCAGTACTTC. Its translation: CASSTRVQSDKSIQYF. The chain joins TRBV19 to TRBJ2-4; D is undetermined. The CDR3 is made up of 16 amino acids. Germline CDR1 LNHDA, CDR2 SQIVND (reference sequence).

Judged by abundance, this clonotype is large. The chain uses TRBV24-1 and TRBJ2-1; 7 bases match TRBD2. The CDR3 runs 15 residues. Germline V gene data show CDR1 as KGHDR and CDR2 as SFDVKD. Trimming removed 4 bases from V and 2 bases from J; junction bases left unmatched: 4. The CDR3 sequence is CATSEGTNTYNEQFF. DNA for the CDR3: TGTGCCACCAGTGAAGGGACTAACACCTACAATGAGCAGTTCTTC.

As for this clonotype: A read error may be the cause here, since a much bigger clone is one base away. This sequence joins TRBV9 and TRBJ1-6, with a weak D call TRBD1 (5 bases). The CDR3 sequence is 14 residues long. Germline loops: CDR1 SGDLS, CDR2 YYNGEE. The CDR3 here is CTSSVRDGNSPLHF. In nucleotides, the CDR3 is TGTACCAGCAGCGTCCGGGACGGGAATTCACCCCTCCACTTT.

As regards this clonotype: A clone one base away is much larger, so this may be a read error. The rearrangement joins TRBV5-6 to TRBJ2-2, with 7 bases that match TRBD2. With 4 bases clipped from V and 3 bases from J, the junction kept 9 bases outside the gene matches. There are 16 residues in the CDR3. Germline V gives CDR1 SGHDT, CDR2 YYEEEE. Here the CDR3 DNA reads TGTGCCAGCAGCCTCGCGGGGGAAGGGGACACCGGGGAGCTGTTTTTT. The encoded protein is CASSLAGEGDTGELFF.

The chain couples TRBV6-1 to TRBJ2-7, with TRBD2 matching over 7 bases. Germline lookup yields CDR1 MNHNS and CDR2 SASEGT. The CDR3 contains 15 residues. The J segment lost 8 bases and the V segment lost 6 bases, leaving 16 bases of the junction unmatched. The CDR3 bases are TGTGCCAGCAGCGTATCTAGCGGCTCCTTATACAAGCAGTACTTC. This codes for CASSVSSGSLYKQYF.

There are a few counts of this clonotype. The rearrangement joins TRBV5-1 to TRBJ2-2; D is unclear. CDR3 size: 12 residues. Germline V gene sequence: CDR1 SGHRS, CDR2 YFSETQ. With 4 bases removed from V and 0 bases from J, the gap between germline ends came to 1 base. The CDR3: CASSPNTGELFF. CDR3 nucleotide sequence: TGCGCCAGCAGCCCGAACACCGGGGAGCTGTTTTTT.

This clonotype was observed at least ten times. This chain connects TRBV4-1 to TRBJ1-5; D remains unclear. CDR3 length equals 15 residues. The germline V gene has CDR1 MGHRA and CDR2 YSYEKL. The ends were cut back, 1 base at V and 5 bases at J, with 12 bases in the middle. CDR3 nucleotide sequence: TGCGCCAGCAGCCAAGGGCAGGCCCCGGATCAGCCCCAGCATTTT. Translation: CASSQGQAPDQPQHF.

This chain connects TRBV20-1 to TRBJ1-2; weak D call: TRBD1 (6 bases). In germline, CDR1 is DFQATT, CDR2 SNEGSKA (reference sequence). The V end lost 6 bases, the J end lost 1 base, and 9 bases lay between the germline ends. The CDR3 sequence is 12 residues long. Here the CDR3 reads CSAEDSNYGYTF. The CDR3 nucleotides are TGCAGTGCAGAGGACAGTAACTATGGCTACACCTTC.

Remarks on this clonotype: A much larger clone lies one base from this, so it may be a read error. V usage is TRBV5-1 and J usage is TRBJ2-3; 11 nucleotides align to TRBD2. The J segment lost 4 bases and the V segment lost 7 bases, leaving 5 bases of the junction unmatched. This CDR3 spans 14 amino acids. The V gene's germline CDR1 is SGHRS and CDR2 YFSETQ. The CDR3 sequence is CASGSGGASDTQYF. CDR3 in DNA: TGCGCCAGCGGTAGCGGGGGGGCCTCAGATACGCAGTATTTT.

Details on this clonotype: One end of the junction is discordant with germline, which a read error may explain. The J gene is TRBJ1-4, the V gene TRBV20-1, with D possibly being TRBD1 (6 bases). This CDR3 is 14 amino acids long. Germline loops: CDR1 DFQATT, CDR2 SNEGSKA (reference sequence). CDR3: CSARRTEFNEKLSF. The CDR3 nucleotides read TGCAGTGCTAGGCGGACAGAGTTTAATGAAAAACTGTCTTTT.

CDR3 nucleotide sequence: TGTGCCAGCAGCTCGACAGGGGGAATGAACACTGAAGCTTTCTTT. It codes for CASSSTGGMNTEAFF. The genes are TRBV7-9 and TRBJ1-1, with TRBD1 matching 9 bases. Germline lookup yields CDR1 SEHNR and CDR2 FQNEAQ (reference sequence). CDR3 length equals 15 residues. The junction had 3 bases not matched to a gene; V was cut back by 4 bases and J by 0 bases.

This clonotype appeared many times. The V call is TRBV29-1, the J call TRBJ2-3; 11 positions agree with TRBD2. V lost 3 bases to trimming and J lost 4 bases; unmatched junction nucleotides: 3. The CDR3 has 14 residues. Germline V CDR1 and CDR2: SQVTM, ANQGSEA. CDR3 amino acids: CSVDGTSGADTQYF. The CDR3 region has the DNA TGCAGCGTTGACGGGACTAGCGGCGCAGATACGCAGTATTTT.

As to this clonotype: Compared with germline, one end of the junction differs, possibly owing to a read error. This chain uses TRBV2 with TRBJ2-1; 8 bases fit TRBD2. This CDR3 spans 14 amino acids. Per the germline V gene, CDR1 is SNHLY and CDR2 is FYNNEI. The CDR3 region is CASEHGRADNERFF. CDR3 DNA: TGTGCCAGCGAACACGGGAGGGCAGACAATGAGCGGTTCTTC.

The chain employs TRBV20-1 and TRBJ1-2, with D hard to call. The germline V and J ends were trimmed by 5 bases and 4 bases, with 14 bases remaining between them. From germline, CDR1 is DFQATT and CDR2 SNEGSKA (reference sequence). This CDR3 region has 13 residues. The CDR3 DNA sequence: TGCAGTGCTGCCCGTGGGCAGAGCTATGGCTACACCTTC. It encodes CSAARGQSYGYTF.

About this clonotype itself: A single base separates this from a much larger clone, so it may be a read error. This CDR3 is CASSQLPDTQYF. The CDR3 region has the DNA TGTGCCAGCAGTCAGTTACCGGATACGCAGTATTTT. The rearrangement links TRBV5-6 to TRBJ2-3, with D uncertain. The CDR3 is made up of 12 amino acids. V dropped 5 bases and J dropped 6 bases, with 10 bases sitting between them. CDR1 SGHDT and CDR2 YYEEEE come from the germline V gene.

The CDR3 bases are TGCGCCAGCAGCTTGGTCCAGGCGAACACTGAAGCTTTCTTT. The encoded protein is CASSLVQANTEAFF. This sequence joins TRBV5-1 and TRBJ1-1; unclear D gene. The CDR3 totals 14 residues. Germline values: CDR1 SGHRS, CDR2 YFSETQ. Trimming removed 0 bases from V and 1 base from J, with 7 bases in between.

In the case of this clonotype: A clone one base away is much larger, so this may be a read error. V and J are TRBV4-1 and TRBJ1-1, with D possibly matching TRBD1 (5 bases). The CDR3 loop spans 15 amino acids. In germline, CDR1 is MGHRA, CDR2 YSYEKL. In DNA, the CDR3 is TGCACCAGCAGCCATCTGGGGCATCGGGACACTGAAGCTTTCTTT. It translates to CTSSHLGHRDTEAFF.

This clonotype was picked up a small number of times. The chain is built from TRBV9 and TRBJ2-5; D perhaps matches TRBD1 (6 bases). CDR1 is SGDLS, CDR2 YYNGEE, per germline. This CDR3 has 14 residues. Between the trimmed V and J ends, which lost 3 bases and 5 bases, there was a span of 14 bases. CDR3 sequence: CASSAVGAWETQYF. DNA of the CDR3: TGTGCCAGCAGCGCAGTGGGGGCGTGGGAGACCCAGTACTTC.

This clonotype appeared a few times. J is TRBJ2-4 and V is TRBV28; weak D call: TRBD2 (6 bases). This CDR3 comprises 17 residues. V gave up 3 bases and J gave up 3 bases, with 18 bases separating them. CDR1 and CDR2 (germline): MDHEN, SYDVKM. CDR3 residues: CASSFGPGWRGKNIQYF. The CDR3 DNA reads as TGTGCCAGCAGTTTTGGCCCCGGGTGGAGGGGCAAAAACATTCAGTACTTC.

This clonotype was seen ten or more times. The J gene is TRBJ2-1, the V gene TRBV5-1, with D perhaps matching TRBD2 (5 bases). CDR1 SGHRS and CDR2 YFSETQ come from the germline V gene. The CDR3 is 12 amino acids. Trimming left V 1 base short and J 9 bases short, with 8 bases between. The DNA of the CDR3 is TGCGCCAGCAGCTTGCGGGCGGGTGAGCAGTTCTTC. Its translation: CASSLRAGEQFF.

This clonotype was observed many times. The chain recombines TRBV10-3 with TRBJ2-5; 9 bases are shared with TRBD2. Germline V CDR1 and CDR2: ENHRY, SYGVKD. Trimming at V came to 3 bases and at J to 4 bases, leaving 12 bases not matched to a gene. This CDR3 contains 17 residues. CDR3: CAISEGGGRAFGETQYF. The CDR3 bases are TGTGCCATCAGTGAAGGCGGCGGGAGGGCCTTCGGAGAGACCCAGTACTTC.

The sample holds many counts of this clonotype. The chain employs TRBV10-3 and TRBJ1-2; D gene ambiguous. The CDR3 has 13 residues. V was trimmed by 8 bases and J by 6 bases, leaving 16 bases between them. Per germline, CDR1 ENHRY and CDR2 SYGVKD. DNA for the CDR3: TGTGCCATCTCCTATCGGCCAGATGATGGCTACACCTTC. Protein: CAISYRPDDGYTF.

In the case of this clonotype: A read error is possible here, since a much larger clone lies one base away. In DNA, the CDR3 is TGTGCCAGCAGTTACAATGGAGGGAACACTGAAGCTCTCTTT. As protein: CASSYNGGNTEALF. V usage is TRBV6-2 or TRBV6-3 and J usage is TRBJ1-1; no clear D. Germline V gene sequence: CDR1 MNHEY, CDR2 SVGEGT. This CDR3 contains 14 residues.

This rearrangement joins TRBV2 to TRBJ2-3, with D uncertain. The CDR3 runs to 16 residues. V was trimmed by 3 bases and J by 0 bases, leaving 13 bases between them. CDR1 SNHLY and CDR2 FYNNEI come from the germline V gene. This CDR3 reads CASSDEAHVSTDTQYF. CDR3 coding DNA: TGTGCCAGCAGTGATGAGGCCCACGTTAGCACAGATACGCAGTATTTT.

A remark on this clonotype: Since a much larger clone is just one base distant, this may be a read error. This chain uses TRBV7-3 with TRBJ2-1, with TRBD2 identical over 7 bases. The CDR3 totals 12 residues. CDR1 is SGHTA and CDR2 is FQGTGA in the germline V gene. V lost 5 bases, J lost 15 bases, and 10 bases stayed unmatched. CDR3 nucleotide sequence: TGTGCCAGCAGCACGGGTACGGGAGGTCTGTTCTTC. This encodes CASSTGTGGLFF.

The chain carries TRBV5-1 and TRBJ1-2, with 10 bases lining up with TRBD1. With V trimmed by 4 bases and J by 6 bases, 3 bases remained unmatched. The CDR3 extends over 13 amino acids. The germline V gene has CDR1 SGHRS and CDR2 YFSETQ. In nucleotides, the CDR3 is TGCGCCAGCAGCACAGGGACAGGGGATGGCTACACCTTC. Its protein product is CASSTGTGDGYTF.

This clonotype was seen more than once but under ten times. This chain uses TRBV5-1 with TRBJ2-3; 11 positions match TRBD2. Germline trimming cut 0 bases from V and 4 bases from J; bases unmatched to any gene: 10. CDR1 SGHRS and CDR2 YFSETQ come from the germline V gene. This CDR3 has 18 amino acids. The CDR3 loop is CASSLVGSSGRSADTQYF. CDR3 DNA: TGCGCCAGCAGCTTGGTGGGTTCTAGCGGGAGGTCCGCAGATACGCAGTATTTT.

This clonotype was observed many times. This rearrangement joins TRBV27 to TRBJ2-3, with D maybe TRBD2 (6 bases). The CDR3 is made up of 16 amino acids. In germline, CDR1 is MNHEY, CDR2 SMNVEV (reference sequence). Between the trimmed V and J ends, which lost 5 bases and 2 bases, there was a span of 17 bases. Here the CDR3 DNA reads TGTGCCAGCAGTCCCGGGGTAGCGGAGCACACAGATACGCAGTATTTT. Residues: CASSPGVAEHTDTQYF.

This clonotype was counted between two and nine times. The rearrangement links TRBV18 to TRBJ2-7; 8 nucleotides line up with TRBD1. This CDR3 is built from 13 residues. Looked up from germline, CDR1 is KGHSH and CDR2 is LQKENI. The V and J ends lost 3 bases and 6 bases, in that order; junction bases with no gene match: 4. CDR3 DNA: TGTGCCAGCTCACCGACAGGGGTGCTCGAGCAGTACTTC. As protein: CASSPTGVLEQYF.

In regard to this clonotype: A much larger clone is a single base away; this may be a read error. The chain combines TRBV27 with TRBJ2-3, with D maybe TRBD2 (9 bases). CDR3 length equals 17 residues. Germline assignment: CDR1 MNHEY and CDR2 SMNVEV (reference sequence). The CDR3 protein is CASSPRLAADGTGTQYF. CDR3 sequence (DNA): TGTGCCAGCAGTCCCCGACTAGCGGCCGATGGGACAGGTACGCAGTATTTT.